One sample yielded the 18 T cell receptor beta chains listed below, sequenced in a study of cytomegalovirus exposure and HLA in healthy donors (TCRdb year 2017). The library came from the immunoSEQ multiplex PCR assay. For the multiplex PCR, a mixture combining 60 forward primers for TCR Vbeta segments and 13 reverse primers for TCR Jbeta segments was used. Held by TCRdb, this immuneACCESS table contains in-frame sequences only and omits some clones. Under half of the omission traces to an unresolved V gene where checked; the cause of the rest is unknown. The sample table shows under 300,000 clones, and roughly 70% are seen once. 2% to 2.5% of the sample is taken by the ten largest. The sample taken for sequencing was PBMCs. The receptors were gathered from a female donor in good health and CMV-seronegative.

V gene TRBV7-9 combines with J gene TRBJ2-5; the D gene is possibly TRBD1 (6 bases). Per the germline V gene, CDR1 is SEHNR and CDR2 is FQNEAQ (reference sequence). Trimming removed 5 bases at V and 5 bases at J, with 21 bases between. The CDR3 is 16 residues long. Written as DNA, the CDR3 is TGTGCCAGCAGCGATATACAGGGCATGGCTCCGGAGACCCAGTACTTC. It codes for CASSDIQGMAPETQYF.

This clone has just a few counts. V is TRBV4-1 and J is TRBJ2-2; TRBD2 aligns across 12 bases. This CDR3 comprises 15 residues. V lost 4 bases and J lost 6; bases outside the gene matches: 3. CDR1 is MGHRA and CDR2 is YSYEKL in the germline V gene. DNA of the CDR3: TGCGCCAGCAGCCCCGGGACTAGCGGGCCCGGGGAGCTGTTTTTT. This sequence encodes CASSPGTSGPGELFF.

Here the CDR3 DNA reads TGCGCCAGCAGCCAAGAAGGCTGGCGGGAGGGCCAGCATGAGCAGTTCTTC. Translated: CASSQEGWREGQHEQFF. This sequence joins TRBV4-1 and TRBJ2-1, with TRBD2 matching 9 bases. CDR3 length: 17 residues. Germline V gene lookup returns CDR1 MGHRA and CDR2 YSYEKL. V gave up 0 bases and J gave up 8 bases; unmatched junction bases: 11.

This clone came up once. The chain links TRBV5-5 to TRBJ2-7; TRBD1 agrees at 9 bases. Germline assignment: CDR1 SGHKS and CDR2 YYEKEE (reference sequence). The junction had 8 bases not matched to a gene; V was cut back by 5 bases and J by 2 bases. The CDR3 consists of 15 residues. CDR3: CASSPQGAKTYEQYF. CDR3 sequence (DNA): TGTGCCAGCAGTCCACAGGGGGCCAAAACCTACGAGCAGTACTTC.

The V call is TRBV10-3, the J call TRBJ1-1; unclear D gene. Germline CDR1 is ENHRY and CDR2 is SYGVKD. V was clipped by 4 bases and J by 0 bases, with 9 bases between them. The CDR3 covers 14 residues. The CDR3 sequence is CAISGSGVNTEAFF. As DNA, the CDR3 is TGTGCCATCAGTGGGTCCGGGGTGAACACTGAAGCTTTCTTT.

V is TRBV10-3 and J is TRBJ2-7; TRBD1 might be the D (6 bases). CDR1 and CDR2 (germline): ENHRY, SYGVKD. Trimming stripped 10 bases from V and 1 base from J, with 17 bases between. CDR3 size: 14 residues. CDR3: CATNQLQGSYEQYF. In nucleotides, the CDR3 is TGTGCCACCAACCAGCTACAGGGATCCTACGAGCAGTACTTC.

This chain uses TRBV30 with TRBJ2-2; 11 nucleotides line up with TRBD1. This CDR3 spans 14 amino acids. The germline V gene encodes CDR1 GTSNPN and CDR2 SVGIG (reference sequence). V trimming: 0 bases; J trimming: 6 bases; junction bases outside the gene matches: 0. CDR3 residues: CAWSVGQGAGELFF. DNA for the CDR3: TGTGCCTGGAGTGTGGGACAGGGGGCCGGGGAGCTGTTTTTT.

The rearrangement joins TRBV21-1 to TRBJ2-1; the table's D call, TRBD2, was not checked against the DNA. TRBV21-1 is flagged as a pseudogene. CDR3 length equals 16 residues. The CDR3 spells CASSKIPLAGYNEQFF. Here the CDR3 DNA reads TGTGCCAGCAGCAAAATTCCACTAGCGGGTTACAATGAGCAGTTCTTC.

This clone was counted between two and nine times. The chain employs TRBV27 and TRBJ2-1; 10 nucleotides match TRBD2. The junction had 6 bases not matched to a gene; V was cut back by 3 bases and J by 10 bases. The length of the CDR3 is 14 residues. Germline CDR1 reads MNHEY; CDR2 reads SMNVEV (reference sequence). The CDR3 DNA sequence: TGTGCCAGCAGTTTCTCTAGCGGGAGTGGCGAGCAGTTCTTC. Translation gives CASSFSSGSGEQFF.

J is TRBJ2-7 and V is TRBV4-1, with TRBD2 matching over 7 bases. V was pared by 0 bases and J by 6 bases, with 11 bases of the junction left unmatched. Germline loops: CDR1 MGHRA, CDR2 YSYEKL. The CDR3 runs 16 residues. As DNA, the CDR3 is TGCGCCAGCAGCCAAGAAGGACTAGGTCCGGATCTCGAGCAGTACTTC. Its protein is CASSQEGLGPDLEQYF.

The chain joins TRBV7-9 to TRBJ1-2; D ambiguous. Deletions cut 6 bases from V and 8 bases from J, with 19 bases between. Germline lookup yields CDR1 SEHNR and CDR2 FQNEAQ (reference sequence). The CDR3 runs to 14 residues. The CDR3: CASSLLFLGGGYTF. The CDR3 coding sequence is TGTGCCAGCAGTCTGTTATTCCTCGGCGGGGGCTACACCTTC. Full variable domain (missing parts from reference TRBV7-9 and TRBJ1-2): DTGVSQNPRHKITKRGQNVTFRCDPISEHNRLYWYRQTLGQGPEFLTYFQNEAQLEKSRLLSDRFSAERPKGSFSTLEIQRTEQGDSAMYLCASSLLFLGGGYTFGSGTRLTVV.

The chain joins TRBV12-5 to TRBJ1-4, with 8 bases aligning to TRBD1. The CDR3 is made up of 16 amino acids. Germline V gives CDR1 LGHNT, CDR2 FRNRAP. The V segment lost 4 bases and the J segment 6 bases; nucleotides outside the gene matches: 10. CDR3 loop: CASGSPSGTGDEKLFF. CDR3 coding DNA: TGTGCTAGTGGTTCCCCTTCAGGGACAGGAGATGAAAAACTGTTTTTT.

This clone was detected only once. This chain uses TRBV19 with TRBJ1-4, with 8 bases matching TRBD1. The trim removed 5 bases at V and 8 bases at J, leaving 7 bases unmatched. The CDR3 has 14 amino acids. Per the germline V gene, CDR1 is LNHDA and CDR2 is SQIVND (reference sequence). The CDR3, as DNA: TGTGCCAGTAGTTCACAGGGGGTAGGAGAAAAACTGTTTTTT. It yields the protein CASSSQGVGEKLFF.

The chain carries TRBV9 and TRBJ1-1, with D tentatively TRBD1 (6 bases). The CDR3 has 13 residues. Deletions cut 2 bases from V and 3 bases from J, with 8 bases between. CDR1 is SGDLS and CDR2 is YYNGEE in the germline V gene. The DNA of the CDR3 is TGTGCCAGCAGCGTGGCAGGGGACACTGAAGCTTTCTTT. Its protein product is CASSVAGDTEAFF.

This clone was detected once. V is TRBV5-8 and J is TRBJ2-7; 7 positions agree with TRBD2. V lost 0 bases to trimming and J lost 3 bases; unmatched junction nucleotides: 3. CDR1 SGHTS and CDR2 YDEGEE come from the germline V gene. The CDR3 is 14 amino acids. DNA of the CDR3: TGTGCCAGCAGCTTGGGCGGGAGCTACTACGAGCAGTACTTC. This translates into CASSLGGSYYEQYF.

J is TRBJ2-7 and V is TRBV11-2, with TRBD2 matching over 7 bases. The CDR3 is 16 residues long. The germline V gene encodes CDR1 SGHAT and CDR2 FQNNGV. The junction had 11 bases not matched to a gene; V was cut back by 5 bases and J by 1 base. This CDR3 reads CASSPGPSGPSYEQYF. The CDR3 DNA is TGTGCCAGCAGCCCCGGACCTAGCGGTCCATCCTACGAGCAGTACTTC.

The J gene is TRBJ2-5, the V gene TRBV6-5; 9 bases are shared with TRBD1. The J call may be wrong; the DNA end is better matched by TRBJ2-7. Per germline, CDR1 MNHEY and CDR2 SVGAGI. This CDR3 comprises 14 residues. CDR3 residues: CASSTGTGIYEQYF. As DNA, the CDR3 is TGTGCCAGCAGTACCGGGACAGGGATCTACGAGCAGTACTTC.

This sequence joins TRBV12-5 and TRBJ2-3; possibly TRBD2 for D (7 bases). Trimming cost V 4 bases and J 4 bases, with 9 bases left between them. The germline CDR1 and CDR2 sequences are LGHNT and FRNRAP. The CDR3 spans 13 residues. Here the CDR3 reads CASGWGGPDTQYF. The CDR3 region has the DNA TGTGCTAGTGGTTGGGGGGGGCCAGATACGCAGTATTTT. Supplemented by reference TRBV12-5 and TRBJ2-3, the full variable domain reads DARVTQTPRHKVTEMGQEVTMRCQPILGHNTVFWYRQTMMQGLELLAYFRNRAPLDDSGMPKDRFSAEMPDATLATLKIQPSEPRDSAVYFCASGWGGPDTQYFGPGTRLTVL.